This TCR beta chain came from a study of blood T cells in healthy people across ages. The CDR3 length is 18 residues. Per the germline V gene, CDR1 is KGHDR and CDR2 is SFDVKD. V shed 5 bases and J 0 bases; nucleotides not matched to a gene: 4. This clonotype came up once. The second PCR ran about 6 to 12 cycles with a sample-barcoded 5' primer and J-beta primers. TCRdb reanalysed the 5' RACE reads using MiXCR and keeps one entry per CDR3 protein. The repertoire holds hundreds of thousands of distinct CDR3 sequences, with 58% as singletons. Sequenced input: blood. The V call is TRBV24-1, the J call TRBJ2-1, with TRBD2 identical over 15 bases. The receptor comes from a man between 60 and 70 years old in good health. In DNA form, the CDR3 reads TGTGCCACCAGTGCCGGACTAGCGGGGGGGGGCTCCTACAATGAGCAGTTCTTC. Translated, it gives CATSAGLAGGGSYNEQFF.